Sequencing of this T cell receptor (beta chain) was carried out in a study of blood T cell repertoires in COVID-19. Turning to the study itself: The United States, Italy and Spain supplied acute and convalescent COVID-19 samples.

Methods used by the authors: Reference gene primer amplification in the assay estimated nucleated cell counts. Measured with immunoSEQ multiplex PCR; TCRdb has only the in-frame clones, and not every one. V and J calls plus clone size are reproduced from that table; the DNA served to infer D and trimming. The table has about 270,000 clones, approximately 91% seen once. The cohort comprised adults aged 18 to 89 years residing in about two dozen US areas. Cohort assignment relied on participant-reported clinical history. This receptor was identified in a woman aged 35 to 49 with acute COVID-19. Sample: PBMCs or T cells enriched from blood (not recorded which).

The CDR3 loop reads CASSEDSHNEQFF. CDR3 nucleotide sequence: TGTGCCAGCAGTGAAGACAGCCACAATGAGCAGTTCTTC. This chain connects TRBV6-1 to TRBJ2-1; D call uncertain. Germline CDR1 MNHNS, CDR2 SASEGT. The CDR3 totals 13 residues. The V gene lost 1 base and the J gene lost 5 bases, with 6 bases spanning the gap.